This entry lists 25 T cell receptor beta chains sequenced from one sample in a study of T cells in Graves' hyperthyroidism and ophthalmopathy. The CDR3 regions of TCR beta were amplified from RNA transcripts. The HTBI primer set served for first-round RT-PCR of the TCR CDR3. Using its own MiXCR run on the multiplex PCR reads, TCRdb lists one record per CDR3 protein. Altogether 650,000 to 750,000 distinct CDR3 sequences are present, 12% to 15% being singletons, with the ten largest covering approximately 10%. What was sequenced was blood. These TCRs come from a woman aged 18-35 years with Graves' hyperthyroidism.

This clonotype showed up many times. The chain combines TRBV10-3 with TRBJ2-7, with 10 nucleotides matching TRBD2. CDR1 is ENHRY, CDR2 SYGVKD, per germline. The J segment lost 7 bases and the V segment lost 2 bases, leaving 11 bases of the junction unmatched. This CDR3 comprises 16 residues. The DNA for the CDR3 is TGTGCCATCAGTGAGCGGGACAGCGGGAGGGGCTTGGAGCAGTACTTC. As protein: CAISERDSGRGLEQYF.

This clonotype was counted at least ten times. The gene calls are TRBV6-1 and TRBJ2-7; D gene uncertain. With 6 bases removed from V and 9 bases from J, the gap between germline ends came to 21 bases. The CDR3 contains 14 residues. Germline CDR1 reads MNHNS; CDR2 reads SASEGT. CDR3 region: CASSHDVESRRQYF. CDR3 coding DNA: TGTGCCAGCAGCCACGACGTGGAAAGCCGGCGGCAGTACTTC.

Comment on this clonotype: This sequence may be a read error, since a much larger clone differs from it by one base. The rearrangement uses TRBV5-6 and TRBJ1-1, with D hard to call. V was shortened by 1 base and J by 3 bases, with 13 bases between the two germline ends. The CDR3 totals 15 residues. The germline CDR1 and CDR2 sequences are SGHDT and YYEEEE. DNA of the CDR3: TGTGCCAGCAGCTTGTTCGAACTCGTGGACACTGAAGCTTTCTTT. Amino acid sequence: CASSLFELVDTEAFF.

The chain uses TRBV4-1 and TRBJ1-6; D might be TRBD1 (6 bases). The V gene lost 7 bases and the J gene lost 6 bases, with 13 bases spanning the gap. Germline V gene sequence: CDR1 MGHRA, CDR2 YSYEKL. The CDR3 is 14 residues long. CDR3 nucleotides: TGCGCCAGCACGGTGTCAGGGGCTAATTCACCCCTCCACTTT. It codes for CASTVSGANSPLHF.

This clonotype was found many times. The chain uses TRBV2 and TRBJ2-7, with D possibly being TRBD1 or TRBD2 (7 bases each). CDR1 is SNHLY, CDR2 FYNNEI, per germline. This CDR3 has 15 amino acids. The V gene lost 4 bases and the J gene lost 2 bases, with 15 bases spanning the gap. CDR3 bases: TGTGCCAGCAGTGGGGAGGGGCAGGGGGCCTACGAGCAGTACTTC. Translating it yields CASSGEGQGAYEQYF.

This clonotype came up a few times. The chain is built from TRBV4-1 and TRBJ2-1, with 7 bases fitting TRBD2. The V segment lost 0 bases and the J segment 1 base; nucleotides outside the gene matches: 21. CDR3 length equals 22 residues. CDR1 MGHRA and CDR2 YSYEKL come from the germline V gene. In DNA form, the CDR3 reads TGCGCCAGCAGCCAAGAATCCCCTCATCCACCTAATGCGGGAGCGTCCTACAATGAGCAGTTCTTC. Amino acid sequence: CASSQESPHPPNAGASYNEQFF.

The chain combines TRBV25-1 with TRBJ2-3; perhaps TRBD2 as D (6 bases). Between the trimmed V and J ends, which lost 6 bases and 5 bases, there was a span of 9 bases. Germline CDR1 reads MGHDK; CDR2 reads SYGVNS. The length of the CDR3 is 12 residues. The CDR3 DNA follows: TGTGCCAGCAGGGGGCGGGGAGATACGCAGTATTTT. This gives the protein CASRGRGDTQYF.

The DNA of the CDR3 is TGTGCCAGCAGCTTACTGTGGTCACAATCCGGGGGATTAGTGACGGAGACCCAGTACTTC. Protein product: CASSLLWSQSGGLVTETQYF. This sequence joins TRBV7-9 and TRBJ2-5; perhaps TRBD2 as D (6 bases). Germline assignment: CDR1 SEHNR and CDR2 FQNEAQ (reference sequence). The V end lost 2 bases, the J end lost 5 bases, and 30 bases lay between the germline ends. The CDR3 is 20 residues long. Full variable domain (rest looked up from reference TRBV7-9 and TRBJ2-5): DTGVSQNPRHKITKRGQNVTFRCDPISEHNRLYWYRQTLGQGPEFLTYFQNEAQLEKSRLLSDRFSAERPKGSFSTLEIQRTEQGDSAMYLCASSLLWSQSGGLVTETQYFGPGTRLLVL.

The chain combines TRBV27 with TRBJ2-2; D possibly matches TRBD1 or TRBD2 (5 bases each). Germline V CDR1 and CDR2: MNHEY, SMNVEV (reference sequence). Between the trimmed V and J ends, which lost 2 bases and 6 bases, there was a span of 16 bases. This CDR3 has 16 residues. CDR3 region: CASSLGFRGRAGELFF. The CDR3 bases are TGTGCCAGCAGTTTAGGCTTCCGGGGACGGGCCGGGGAGCTGTTTTTT.

In this sample, this clonotype turned up many times. This chain uses TRBV4-1 with TRBJ1-2; D gene ambiguous. Trimming removed 4 bases from V and 3 bases from J, with 15 bases in between. CDR3 length equals 15 residues. Germline V gene sequence: CDR1 MGHRA, CDR2 YSYEKL. Here the CDR3 reads CASSPRPTPDYGYTF. CDR3 coding DNA: TGCGCCAGCAGCCCCCGCCCGACCCCGGACTATGGCTACACCTTC.

This clonotype occurred many times. J is TRBJ1-5 and V is TRBV5-8; D unresolved. The CDR3 consists of 16 residues. CDR1 and CDR2 (germline): SGHTS, YDEGEE. Trimming took 0 bases from V and 2 from J, leaving 12 bases between them. The CDR3 DNA reads as TGTGCCAGCAGCTTGGCCCGGCAGAGCGGCAATCAGCCCCAGCATTTT. This encodes CASSLARQSGNQPQHF.

In this sample, this clonotype turned up many times. This chain links TRBV3-1 with TRBJ2-7; possibly TRBD2 for D (5 bases). Germline values: CDR1 LGHDT, CDR2 YNNKEL (reference sequence). V lost 4 bases and J lost 3, with 10 bases in between. This CDR3 region has 13 residues. CDR3 loop: CASSPTGVYEQYF. CDR3 DNA: TGTGCCAGCAGCCCAACCGGGGTCTACGAGCAGTACTTC.

This clonotype was observed at least ten times. The genes are TRBV19 and TRBJ1-1; D not resolved. The germline gives CDR1 LNHDA, CDR2 SQIVND (reference sequence). Trimming took off 1 base at V and 0 bases at J, with 15 bases between the two ends. The CDR3 has 17 residues. CDR3 region: CASSIGVVRVLNTEAFF. The CDR3 DNA is TGTGCCAGTAGTATAGGAGTGGTTAGGGTCCTGAACACTGAAGCTTTCTTT.

This clonotype has just a few counts. The chain carries TRBV19 and TRBJ1-5; unclear D gene. The CDR3 consists of 15 residues. V dropped 6 bases and J dropped 4 bases, with 16 bases sitting between them. The germline V gene has CDR1 LNHDA and CDR2 SQIVND (reference sequence). In DNA, the CDR3 is TGTGCCAGTAGCTTTATTGGAGGTAGTAATCAGCCCCAGCATTTT. Its protein is CASSFIGGSNQPQHF.

The chain is built from TRBV4-1 and TRBJ2-5, with TRBD2 matching over 10 bases. Unmatched junction bases numbered 6, after V lost 2 bases and J lost 3 bases. CDR1 is MGHRA, CDR2 YSYEKL, per germline. CDR3 length equals 16 residues. Here the CDR3 reads CASSQSSGRSEETQYF. Written as DNA, the CDR3 is TGCGCCAGCAGCCAATCTAGCGGGAGATCGGAAGAGACCCAGTACTTC.

At least ten counts were recorded for this clonotype. The chain uses TRBV20-1 and TRBJ2-3; D is ambiguous. CDR1 is DFQATT, CDR2 SNEGSKA, per germline (reference sequence). This CDR3 is 16 amino acids long. V was clipped by 0 bases and J by 4 bases, with 17 bases between them. The CDR3 sequence: CSARDPDSSGPDTQYF. DNA of the CDR3: TGCAGTGCTAGAGACCCCGACTCTTCGGGTCCAGATACGCAGTATTTT.

This clonotype was found many times. J is TRBJ2-4 and V is TRBV5-6, with 9 bases identical to TRBD1. The length of the CDR3 is 18 residues. V was pared by 2 bases and J by 0 bases, with 9 bases of the junction left unmatched. In germline, CDR1 is SGHDT, CDR2 YYEEEE. CDR3 bases: TGTGCCAGCAGCTTTATGGGGACAGGGCTTCTAGCCAAAAACATTCAGTACTTC. The encoded protein is CASSFMGTGLLAKNIQYF.

This clonotype was counted many times. V and J are TRBV5-1 and TRBJ2-7, with 10 nucleotides matching TRBD1. The germline gives CDR1 SGHRS, CDR2 YFSETQ. The CDR3 runs to 17 residues. With V trimmed by 0 bases and J by 2 bases, 8 bases remained unmatched. The CDR3 sequence is CASSLAPGQGNPYEQYF. CDR3 nucleotide sequence: TGCGCCAGCAGCTTGGCGCCGGGACAGGGGAATCCCTACGAGCAGTACTTC.

This clonotype came up many times. The rearrangement joins TRBV7-9 to TRBJ2-3; D tentatively fits TRBD1 or TRBD2 (6 bases each). The CDR3 contains 15 residues. Germline-derived CDR1 and CDR2 are SEHNR and FQNEAQ (reference sequence). Trimming shortened V by 3 bases and J by 6 bases, and 16 bases separated the two germline ends. The CDR3 reads CASSFGGLEGDTQYF. For the CDR3, the DNA is TGTGCCAGCAGCTTTGGGGGGCTCGAGGGGGATACGCAGTATTTT. Variable domain in full (rest from reference TRBV7-9 and TRBJ2-3): DTGVSQNPRHKITKRGQNVTFRCDPISEHNRLYWYRQTLGQGPEFLTYFQNEAQLEKSRLLSDRFSAERPKGSFSTLEIQRTEQGDSAMYLCASSFGGLEGDTQYFGPGTRLTVL.

This chain uses TRBV6-2 or TRBV6-3 with TRBJ2-1, with a weak D call TRBD2 (6 bases). Looked up from germline, CDR1 is MNHEY and CDR2 is SVGEGT. Trimming pared 6 bases from V and 0 bases from J, leaving 15 bases between. The CDR3 contains 16 residues. In DNA, the CDR3 is TGTGCCAGCAGCCCTGCCGGACTACACTCCTACAATGAGCAGTTCTTC. Translated: CASSPAGLHSYNEQFF.

The chain is built from TRBV7-9 and TRBJ2-2; either TRBD1 or TRBD2 may supply D (5 bases each). This CDR3 contains 17 residues. Trimming removed 5 bases at V and 0 bases at J, with 16 bases between. The germline gives CDR1 SEHNR, CDR2 FQNEAQ (reference sequence). This CDR3 is CASSRTSAGPNTGELFF. The CDR3 nucleotides are TGTGCCAGCAGCCGGACTTCGGCAGGGCCGAACACCGGGGAGCTGTTTTTT. Full variable domain (rest looked up from reference TRBV7-9 and TRBJ2-2): DTGVSQNPRHKITKRGQNVTFRCDPISEHNRLYWYRQTLGQGPEFLTYFQNEAQLEKSRLLSDRFSAERPKGSFSTLEIQRTEQGDSAMYLCASSRTSAGPNTGELFFGEGSRLTVL.

This clonotype appeared a few times. This chain uses TRBV14 with TRBJ1-1; TRBD1 is a possible D gene (6 bases). Germline CDR1 and CDR2: SGHDN and FVKESK. There are 14 residues in the CDR3. Trimming removed 5 bases from V and 4 bases from J, with 14 bases in between. This CDR3 reads CASSSYRGLTEAFF. The CDR3 nucleotides are TGTGCCAGCAGCTCTTACCGGGGGCTCACTGAAGCTTTCTTT.

This clonotype has a count of ten or more. V and J are TRBV18 and TRBJ2-7, with 12 positions matching TRBD2. This CDR3 comprises 16 residues. Per germline, CDR1 KGHSH and CDR2 LQKENI. V was clipped by 2 bases and J by 6 bases; unmatched bases: 8. CDR3 in DNA: TGTGCCAGCTCACCAAGGCTAGCGGGAGGGCCGGGCGAGCAGTACTTC. This sequence encodes CASSPRLAGGPGEQYF.

The chain uses TRBV13 and TRBJ2-2; a weak D match, TRBD1 (6 bases). Germline lookup yields CDR1 PRHDT and CDR2 FYEKMQ (reference sequence). Trimming removed 5 bases from V and 4 bases from J, with 14 bases in between. The CDR3 length is 15 residues. In nucleotides, the CDR3 is TGTGCCAGCAGCCCAACAGGGTTCGGCACCGGGGAGCTGTTTTTT. Translated: CASSPTGFGTGELFF.

This clonotype has at least ten counts. This chain uses TRBV4-1 with TRBJ2-7; D possibly corresponds to TRBD2 (6 bases). Between the trimmed V and J ends, which lost 2 bases and 2 bases, there was a span of 19 bases. Germline V lookup: CDR1 MGHRA, CDR2 YSYEKL. This CDR3 is 17 amino acids long. CDR3 coding DNA: TGCGCCAGCAGCCAACCCACCCTGGGGGGTACGCCCTACGAGCAGTACTTC. This sequence encodes CASSQPTLGGTPYEQYF.